This TCR beta chain derives from a study of cytomegalovirus exposure and HLA in healthy donors. Whole-study findings and limits: Within an earlier analysis, most TCR beta V segments proved productive either about 90% or about 30% of the time.

PCR amplification relied on 60 Vbeta primers (plus 13 Jbeta primers). Sequencing used immunoSEQ multiplex PCR; TCRdb keeps in-frame clones, though not all of them. Altogether about 170,000 clones are present, roughly 81% being singletons, with the ten largest covering 4.5% to 5.5%. This clone was counted a few times. Its antigen is still unknown. J was trimmed by 0 bases and V by 5 bases; bases with no gene match: 3. This CDR3 region has 15 residues. Germline lookup yields CDR1 KGHSH and CDR2 LQKENI. The TCR originated in a girl aged 10 to 17 in good health and CMV-seropositive. The sequenced sample was PBMCs. The V call is TRBV18, the J call TRBJ2-2; 7 positions agree with TRBD1. In DNA, the CDR3 is TGTGCCAGCTCAACGGACAGGACGAACACCGGGGAGCTGTTTTTT. This translates into CASSTDRTNTGELFF.